A single sample is the source of the 7 T cell receptor beta chains below, sequenced in a study of cytomegalovirus exposure and HLA in healthy donors. The PCR made use of 60 Vbeta and 13 Jbeta primers. Produced via immunoSEQ multiplex PCR; TCRdb's table is partial and in-frame only. This repertoire shows about 110,000 clones, around 84% found once; its top ten account for 1% to 1.5%. Sample: PBMCs. The receptors were gathered from a man aged 30 to 39 in good health and CMV-seronegative.

The rearrangement links TRBV5-1 to TRBJ2-2; the D gene is possibly TRBD2 (6 bases). This CDR3 comprises 17 residues. V dropped 4 bases and J dropped 3 bases, with 19 bases sitting between them. Germline CDR1 and CDR2: SGHRS and YFSETQ. CDR3 region: CASSPSFPGGDTGELFF. The CDR3 region has the DNA TGCGCCAGCAGCCCCTCCTTCCCCGGCGGGGACACCGGGGAGCTGTTTTTT.

The rearrangement joins TRBV4-1 to TRBJ2-7; weak D call: TRBD2 (5 bases). Trimming took off 1 base at V and 4 bases at J, with 8 bases between the two ends. This CDR3 has 13 amino acids. Germline CDR1 reads MGHRA; CDR2 reads YSYEKL. This chain's CDR3 is CASSQGSGYEQYF. Here the CDR3 DNA reads TGCGCCAGCAGCCAAGGATCGGGGTACGAGCAGTACTTC.

V and J are TRBV7-9 and TRBJ1-3, with 7 bases identical to TRBD1. The germline CDR1 and CDR2 sequences are SEHNR and FQNEAQ (reference sequence). The V gene end was trimmed by 6 bases and the J gene end by 2 bases; junction bases not matched to a gene: 7. This CDR3 contains 15 residues. The CDR3 DNA follows: TGTGCCAGCAGGGATGGGACAGCGGCTGGAAACACCATATATTTT. It translates to CASRDGTAAGNTIYF.

The V call is TRBV19, the J call TRBJ2-7, with 7 bases identical to TRBD2. The CDR3 spans 16 residues. From germline, CDR1 is LNHDA and CDR2 SQIVND (reference sequence). V shed 3 bases, J shed 4 bases, and the junction held 12 bases outside the gene matches. The CDR3 is CASSIVGGLAVYEQYF. CDR3 nucleotides: TGTGCCAGTAGTATCGTTGGGGGTCTAGCGGTTTACGAGCAGTACTTC.

CDR3 DNA sequence: TGTGCCAGCAGAGGAACAGGGAACACTGAAGCTTTCTTT. It is translated as CASRGTGNTEAFF. The chain couples TRBV6-5 to TRBJ1-1; D possibly corresponds to TRBD1 (5 bases). The V gene's germline CDR1 is MNHEY and CDR2 SVGAGI. Trimming shortened V by 6 bases and J by 1 base, and 9 bases separated the two germline ends. This CDR3 has 13 amino acids.

J is TRBJ1-6 and V is TRBV7-9; unclear D gene. The length of the CDR3 is 14 residues. CDR1 is SEHNR, CDR2 FQNEAQ, per germline (reference sequence). Trimming left V 2 bases short and J 10 bases short, with 12 bases between. CDR3 sequence (DNA): TGTGCCAGCAGCTTACCCCGGGGTGAGTCACCCCTCCACTTT. Amino acid sequence: CASSLPRGESPLHF.

The chain is built from TRBV9 and TRBJ1-2, with 7 positions matching TRBD1. The CDR3 has 17 residues. Looked up from germline, CDR1 is SGDLS and CDR2 is YYNGEE. Losses at the gene ends were 2 bases for V and 0 bases for J; bases not matched to a gene: 10. Here the CDR3 DNA reads TGTGCCAGCAGCGTTGAGGACAGGCTAAACTCTAACTATGGCTACACCTTC. Protein sequence: CASSVEDRLNSNYGYTF. Drawing the rest from reference TRBV9 and TRBJ1-2, the complete variable domain is DSGVTQTPKHLITATGQRVTLRCSPRSGDLSVYWYQQSLDQGLQFLIQYYNGEERAKGNILERFSAQQFPDLHSELNLSSLELGDSALYFCASSVEDRLNSNYGYTFGSGTRLTVV.